This TCR beta chain was found in a study of T-cell reconstitution after alpha-beta-depleted transplantation in children. Unique molecular identifiers were incorporated when the TCRbeta library was constructed. TCRdb analysed the PCR reads with MiXCR anew, one entry per CDR3 protein. The sample contains under 250,000 distinct CDR3 sequences, roughly a quarter of which appear only once. Only a few counts were recorded for this clonotype. With 3 bases removed from V and 9 bases from J, the gap between germline ends came to 6 bases. CDR3 size: 11 residues. Per the germline V gene, CDR1 is SGHVS and CDR2 is FQNEAQ.

The clonotype originates from a female patient under 10 years old who had a stem cell transplant for congenital amegakaryocytic thrombocytopenia, so the T cells may come from the graft donor. The sequencing used PBMCs, mostly from graft donor cells, collected 360 days after TCRalphabeta/CD19-depleted stem cell transplant. V is TRBV7-8 and J is TRBJ2-1; D is ambiguous. For the CDR3, the DNA is TGTGCCAGCAGCTTGGTTTCTGAGCAGTTCTTC. The encoded protein is CASSLVSEQFF.